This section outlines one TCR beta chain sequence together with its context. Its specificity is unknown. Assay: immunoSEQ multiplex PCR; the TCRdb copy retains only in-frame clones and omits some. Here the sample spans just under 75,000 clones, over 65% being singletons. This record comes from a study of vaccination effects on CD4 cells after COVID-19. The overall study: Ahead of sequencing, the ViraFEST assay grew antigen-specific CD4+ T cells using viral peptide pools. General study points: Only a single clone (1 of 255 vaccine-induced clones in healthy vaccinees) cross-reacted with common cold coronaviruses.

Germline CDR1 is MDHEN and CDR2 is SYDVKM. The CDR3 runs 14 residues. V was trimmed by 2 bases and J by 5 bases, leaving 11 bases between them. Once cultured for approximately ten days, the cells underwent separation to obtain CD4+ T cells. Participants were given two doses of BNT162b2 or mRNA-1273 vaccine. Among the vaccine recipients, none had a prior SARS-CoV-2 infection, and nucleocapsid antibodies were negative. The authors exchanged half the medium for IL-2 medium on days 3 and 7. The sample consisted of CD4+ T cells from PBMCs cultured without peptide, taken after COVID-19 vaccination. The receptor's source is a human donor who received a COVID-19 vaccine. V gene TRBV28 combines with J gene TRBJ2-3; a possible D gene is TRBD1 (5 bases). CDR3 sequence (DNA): TGTGCCAGCAGTTTAGGGTCAGGGCAAGATACGCAGTATTTT. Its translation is CASSLGSGQDTQYF.